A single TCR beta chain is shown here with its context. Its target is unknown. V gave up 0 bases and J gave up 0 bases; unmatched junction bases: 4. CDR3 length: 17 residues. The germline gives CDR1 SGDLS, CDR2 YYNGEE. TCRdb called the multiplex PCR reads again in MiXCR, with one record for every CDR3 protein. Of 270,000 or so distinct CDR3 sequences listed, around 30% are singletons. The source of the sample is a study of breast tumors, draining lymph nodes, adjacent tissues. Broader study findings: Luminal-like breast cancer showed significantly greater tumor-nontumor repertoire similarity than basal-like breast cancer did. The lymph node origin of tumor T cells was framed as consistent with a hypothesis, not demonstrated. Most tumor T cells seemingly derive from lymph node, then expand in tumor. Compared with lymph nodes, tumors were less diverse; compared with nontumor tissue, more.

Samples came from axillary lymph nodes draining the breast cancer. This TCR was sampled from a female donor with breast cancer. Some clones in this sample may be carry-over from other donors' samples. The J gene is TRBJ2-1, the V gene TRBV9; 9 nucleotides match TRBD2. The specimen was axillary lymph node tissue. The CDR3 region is CASSVAVSGSSYNEQFF. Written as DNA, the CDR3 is TGTGCCAGCAGCGTAGCGGTTAGCGGGAGCTCCTACAATGAGCAGTTCTTC.